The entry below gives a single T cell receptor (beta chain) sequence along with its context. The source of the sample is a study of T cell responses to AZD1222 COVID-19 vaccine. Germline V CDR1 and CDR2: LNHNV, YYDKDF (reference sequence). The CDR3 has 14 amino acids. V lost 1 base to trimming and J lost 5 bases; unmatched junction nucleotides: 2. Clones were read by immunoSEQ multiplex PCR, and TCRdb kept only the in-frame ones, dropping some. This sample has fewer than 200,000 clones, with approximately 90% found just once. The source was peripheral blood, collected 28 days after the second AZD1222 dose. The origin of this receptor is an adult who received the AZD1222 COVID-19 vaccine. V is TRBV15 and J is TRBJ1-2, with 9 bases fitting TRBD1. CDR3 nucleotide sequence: TGTGCCACCAGCAGAGTACAGGGGGCGTATGGCTACACCTTC. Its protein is CATSRVQGAYGYTF.